Listed here are 21 T cell receptor beta chains from one sample, sequenced in a study of T cell responses to AZD1222 COVID-19 vaccine. Produced via immunoSEQ multiplex PCR; TCRdb's table is partial and in-frame only. The table includes some 150,000 clones, around nine tenths detected once. This material consisted of peripheral blood, taken on day 0 of MenACWY control vaccination. These receptor sequences come from an adult in good health.

The chain recombines TRBV12-3 or TRBV12-4 with TRBJ2-7; TRBD2 matches 8 bases. V shed 4 bases, J shed 10 bases, and the junction held 6 bases outside the gene matches. This CDR3 has 12 amino acids. The CDR3 sequence: CASSWDGRAQYF. The CDR3 region has the DNA TGTGCCAGCAGTTGGGACGGGAGGGCCCAGTACTTC.

The chain is built from TRBV12-3 or TRBV12-4 and TRBJ2-1; 7 positions match TRBD1. J lost 6 bases, V lost 6 bases, and 5 bases had no gene match. CDR3 length equals 13 residues. As DNA, the CDR3 is TGTGCCAGCAGGACCCGACAGGGCAATGAGCAGTTCTTC. It specifies CASRTRQGNEQFF.

The rearrangement uses TRBV20-1 and TRBJ1-4; D uncertain. Trimming took 3 bases from V and 8 from J, leaving 4 bases between them. Germline-derived CDR1 and CDR2 are DFQATT and SNEGSKA (reference sequence). The CDR3 covers 10 residues. The CDR3 protein is CSASEEKLFF. The CDR3 nucleotides are TGCAGTGCTAGTGAGGAAAAACTGTTTTTT.

The chain has TRBV10-3 and TRBJ2-2; 7 bases are a match to TRBD1. J was trimmed by 2 bases and V by 11 bases; bases with no gene match: 14. CDR3 size: 16 residues. Germline CDR1 reads ENHRY; CDR2 reads SYGVKD. The CDR3 DNA reads as TGTGCCCTAAAGCCCCGGGACAGAGCCAACACCGGGGAGCTGTTTTTT. As protein: CALKPRDRANTGELFF.

V gene TRBV28 combines with J gene TRBJ2-7, with 10 bases matching TRBD1. V dropped 5 bases and J dropped 5; count of bases not matched to a gene: 9. This CDR3 is built from 15 residues. The V gene's germline CDR1 is MDHEN and CDR2 SYDVKM. CDR3 protein: CASSAGQGLIHEQYF. CDR3 bases: TGTGCCAGCAGTGCGGGACAGGGGTTAATCCACGAGCAGTACTTC.

This sequence joins TRBV20-1 and TRBJ2-1; TRBD2 aligns across 7 bases. Trimming removed 3 bases from V and 1 base from J; junction bases left unmatched: 6. CDR3 size: 15 residues. Germline assignment: CDR1 DFQATT and CDR2 SNEGSKA (reference sequence). CDR3 DNA: TGCAGTGCTAGTGGCCGGGGGGTATCCTACAATGAGCAGTTCTTC. Protein: CSASGRGVSYNEQFF.

The genes are TRBV7-3 and TRBJ2-2; D might be TRBD1 (5 bases). Germline V gene data show CDR1 as SGHTA and CDR2 as FQGTGA. CDR3 length: 16 residues. Trimming stripped 5 bases from V and 2 bases from J, with 15 bases between. DNA for the CDR3: TGTGCCAGCAGCCCCGTAGGGGATTTTAACACCGGGGAGCTGTTTTTT. This codes for CASSPVGDFNTGELFF.

The chain carries TRBV7-9 and TRBJ1-1; weak D call: TRBD1 (6 bases). V gave up 5 bases and J gave up 2 bases, with 9 bases separating them. This CDR3 contains 13 residues. The V gene's germline CDR1 is SEHNR and CDR2 FQNEAQ (reference sequence). Here the CDR3 reads CASSQDSNTEAFF. The CDR3 DNA reads as TGTGCCAGCAGCCAGGACAGTAACACTGAAGCTTTCTTT.

The V call is TRBV24-1, the J call TRBJ2-5; TRBD1 is a possible D gene (6 bases). This CDR3 is 13 amino acids long. Per the germline V gene, CDR1 is KGHDR and CDR2 is SFDVKD. The V and J ends lost 8 bases and 4 bases respectively, with 13 bases between them. The CDR3 bases are TGTGCCACCAATTCAGGGGTAGGAGAGACCCAGTACTTC. Amino acid sequence: CATNSGVGETQYF.

The chain combines TRBV5-1 with TRBJ1-1; 9 bases line up with TRBD1. This CDR3 contains 15 residues. Per the germline V gene, CDR1 is SGHRS and CDR2 is YFSETQ. The ends lost 3 bases at V and 3 bases at J; junction bases unmatched: 6. The DNA of the CDR3 is TGCGCCAGCAGCTCAGGACAGGGGTGGGACACTGAAGCTTTCTTT. Protein sequence: CASSSGQGWDTEAFF.

The V gene is TRBV5-1, the J gene TRBJ2-1; D may be TRBD2 (6 bases). Per the germline V gene, CDR1 is SGHRS and CDR2 is YFSETQ. Trimming took 4 bases from V and 5 from J, leaving 19 bases between them. The length of the CDR3 is 16 residues. The CDR3 region is CASSTSGVTSDNEQFF. The CDR3 DNA is TGCGCCAGCAGCACCTCGGGGGTTACGTCTGACAATGAGCAGTTCTTC.

The chain couples TRBV18 to TRBJ1-2, with 9 bases that match TRBD1. V lost 0 bases, J lost 4 bases, and 12 bases stayed unmatched. This CDR3 has 18 amino acids. Germline CDR1 and CDR2: KGHSH and LQKENI. CDR3 coding DNA: TGTGCCAGCTCACCACCAGGATGGACAGGGGCCGATTTCTATGGCTACACCTTC. This gives the protein CASSPPGWTGADFYGYTF.

The rearrangement uses TRBV9 and TRBJ1-5, with D perhaps TRBD1 (6 bases). CDR1 is SGDLS and CDR2 is YYNGEE in the germline V gene. V lost 1 base, J lost 7 bases, and 15 bases lay in between. The CDR3 is 15 amino acids. CDR3 DNA sequence: TGTGCCAGCAGCGTAACGGGGGGGCAGGGGCAGCCCCAGCATTTT. It yields the protein CASSVTGGQGQPQHF.

This clone occurred once. The V call is TRBV6-5, the J call TRBJ2-7, with D possibly being TRBD1 (5 bases). Germline V gene sequence: CDR1 MNHEY, CDR2 SVGAGI. Trimming removed 6 bases at V and 6 bases at J, with 9 bases between. The CDR3 is made up of 11 amino acids. The CDR3 DNA is TGTGCCAGCAGCCAGGGTGCCGAGCAGTACTTC. This sequence encodes CASSQGAEQYF.

V usage is TRBV3-1 (or the pseudogene TRBV3-2) and J usage is TRBJ1-6; D may be TRBD1 (5 bases). The CDR3 has 16 amino acids. Trimming took off 1 base at V and 1 base at J, with 8 bases between the two ends. Germline V CDR1 and CDR2: LGHDT, YNNKEL (reference sequence). The CDR3: CASSQGRDSYNSPLHF. The CDR3 region has the DNA TGTGCCAGCAGCCAAGGCAGGGATTCCTATAATTCACCCCTCCACTTT.

This rearrangement joins TRBV4-1 to TRBJ1-6; TRBD1 matches at 8 bases. Looked up from germline, CDR1 is MGHRA and CDR2 is YSYEKL. Trimming removed 4 bases from V and 7 bases from J; junction bases left unmatched: 6. There are 15 residues in the CDR3. CDR3: CASSRGQGENSPLHF. In DNA form, the CDR3 reads TGCGCCAGCAGCCGAGGACAGGGTGAGAATTCACCCCTCCACTTT.

The V and J genes are TRBV7-9 and TRBJ1-5; no reliable D call. The CDR3 is made up of 13 amino acids. Germline CDR1 and CDR2: SEHNR and FQNEAQ (reference sequence). V was trimmed by 2 bases and J by 2 bases, leaving 4 bases between them. CDR3 in DNA: TGTGCCAGCAGCTTAACAGGCAATCAGCCCCAGCATTTT. This sequence encodes CASSLTGNQPQHF.

This clone came up a few times. The rearrangement uses TRBV5-1 and TRBJ2-7, with D unresolved. The CDR3 is 15 residues long. The germline CDR1 and CDR2 sequences are SGHRS and YFSETQ. V gave up 4 bases and J gave up 3 bases, with 17 bases separating them. DNA for the CDR3: TGCGCCAGCAGCCCAGGTCAGGCGGTTCGCTACGAGCAGTACTTC. Its translation: CASSPGQAVRYEQYF.

The rearrangement uses TRBV3-1 (or the pseudogene TRBV3-2) and TRBJ2-7; TRBD1 might be the D (8 bases). This CDR3 has 13 amino acids. Per germline, CDR1 LGHDT and CDR2 YNNKEL (reference sequence). V was pared by 4 bases and J by 9 bases, with 16 bases between. The CDR3 region has the DNA TGTGCCAGCAGCCCCGGACAGGGCGGGAGGCAGTACTTC. This translates into CASSPGQGGRQYF.

The chain carries TRBV2 and TRBJ2-7; D gene unclear. The V and J ends lost 1 base and 4 bases respectively, with 2 bases between them. The CDR3 has 11 amino acids. Per germline, CDR1 SNHLY and CDR2 FYNNEI. CDR3: CASSEVYEQYF. CDR3 coding DNA: TGTGCCAGCAGTGAAGTATACGAGCAGTACTTC. The full variable domain, its missing parts supplied by reference TRBV2 and TRBJ2-7, is EPEVTQTPSHQVTQMGQEVILRCVPISNHLYFYWYRQILGQKVEFLVSFYNNEISEKSEIFDDQFSVERPDGSNFTLKIRSTKLEDSAMYFCASSEVYEQYFGPGTRLTVT.

This clone was counted a single time. J is TRBJ1-5 and V is TRBV19; D not certain. The germline V gene encodes CDR1 LNHDA and CDR2 SQIVND (reference sequence). The CDR3 consists of 16 residues. V was shortened by 5 bases and J by 0 bases, with 14 bases between the two germline ends. CDR3 region: CASSSPISYSNQPQHF. CDR3 sequence (DNA): TGTGCCAGTAGTTCCCCGATTTCCTATAGCAATCAGCCCCAGCATTTT.